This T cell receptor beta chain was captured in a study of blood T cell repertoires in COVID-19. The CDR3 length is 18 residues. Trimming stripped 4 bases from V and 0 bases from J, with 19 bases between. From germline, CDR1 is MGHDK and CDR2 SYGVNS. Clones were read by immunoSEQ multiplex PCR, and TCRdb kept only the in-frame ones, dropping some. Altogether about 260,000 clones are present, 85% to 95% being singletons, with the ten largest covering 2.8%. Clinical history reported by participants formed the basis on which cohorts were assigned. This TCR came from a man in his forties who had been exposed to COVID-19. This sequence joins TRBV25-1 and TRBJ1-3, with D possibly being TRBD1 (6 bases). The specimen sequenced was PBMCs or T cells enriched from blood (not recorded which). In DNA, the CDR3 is TGTGCCAGCAGTGTCCCCCCGACAGGTTTCAACTCTGGAAACACCATATATTTT. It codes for CASSVPPTGFNSGNTIYF.